Detailed here is one TCR beta chain. This entry is derived from a study of early T cells in non-severe SARS-CoV-2 infection. In the study overall: Unsorted whole blood bulk RNA was sequenced, with unpaired chains.

TCRdb re-analysed the 5' RACE reads in MiXCR, keeping a single row per CDR3 protein. The data contain 20,000 or so distinct CDR3 sequences, 5.7% of them singletons. The CDR3 covers 15 residues. Germline CDR1 reads SGDLS; CDR2 reads YYNGEE. J was trimmed by 6 bases and V by 0 bases; bases with no gene match: 5. This TCR was recovered from an adult who was a healthcare worker with PCR-confirmed SARS-CoV-2 infection or an uninfected control (not recorded which). The input for sequencing was whole blood, taken at baseline. V gene TRBV9 combines with J gene TRBJ1-4; 7 bases are a match to TRBD1. The CDR3 here is CASSVVPDRDEKLFF. DNA for the CDR3: TGTGCCAGCAGCGTAGTCCCTGACAGGGATGAAAAACTGTTTTTT.